The sequence of this T cell receptor (beta chain) was determined in a study of blood T cell repertoires in COVID-19. Study-level background: Whether acute or convalescent, the COVID-19 samples came from the United States, Italy and Spain. In each case, the material was cDNA or gDNA derived from T cells, B-cell-depleted T cells, or PBMCs.

The CDR3 has 15 residues. Germline CDR1 reads SGHVS; CDR2 reads FNYEAQ. V lost 8 bases and J lost 2; bases outside the gene matches: 6. TCRdb's table, derived via immunoSEQ multiplex PCR, lists solely in-frame clones and lacks some. The sample includes more than 90,000 clones, approximately 81% of them seen just once. The specimen was peripheral blood. The sequence was collected from a woman aged 70-85 years with active or convalescent COVID-19. The rearrangement links TRBV7-6 to TRBJ1-5; 10 bases agree with TRBD1. CDR3 coding DNA: TGTGCCAGCTCTCCCGGGACAGGGGGCAATCAGCCCCAGCATTTT. Its protein product is CASSPGTGGNQPQHF. The full variable domain, in which reference TRBV7-6 and TRBJ1-5 provide the parts outside the CDR3, is GAGVSQSPRYKVTKRGQDVALRCDPISGHVSLYWYRQALGQGPEFLTYFNYEAQQDKSGLPNDRFSAERPEGSISTLTIQRTEQRDSAMYRCASSPGTGGNQPQHFGDGTRLSIL.